One sample yielded the 31 T cell receptor beta chains listed below, sequenced in a study of T cell repertoires in cytomegalovirus infection. These TCRs are of unknown antigen specificity. TCRdb itself ran the reads through MiXCR, one entry per CDR3 protein. The sample lists 200,000 or so distinct CDR3 sequences; 35% to 45% were seen once. Sequences were derived from CD8+ T cells from cultured PBMCs, sampled from culture after CMV antigen stimulation. Receptor source: a human donor in good health (CMV status not recorded). Some clones in this sample may be carry-over from other donors' samples.

This clonotype showed up just a few times. This sequence joins TRBV12-3 or TRBV12-4 and TRBJ2-7, with 7 positions matching TRBD2. This CDR3 comprises 16 residues. J gave up 4 bases and V 5 bases, and 14 bases lay outside the gene matches. The CDR3 nucleotides are TGTGCCAGCAGTACCCCCCGGAGCGGGGCCTTTTACGAGCAGTACTTC. This translates into CASSTPRSGAFYEQYF.

The sample holds many counts of this clonotype. The rearrangement joins TRBV7-6 to TRBJ2-3; 8 bases map to TRBD2. V gave up 4 bases and J gave up 6 bases; unmatched junction bases: 6. CDR1 and CDR2 (germline): SGHVS, FNYEAQ. This CDR3 is built from 14 residues. The CDR3 spells CASSSRTSPDTQYF. DNA for the CDR3: TGTGCCAGCAGCTCCCGGACTAGCCCGGATACGCAGTATTTT.

This chain connects TRBV7-3 to TRBJ2-7; the D gene is possibly TRBD2 (6 bases). V lost 5 bases and J lost 3, with 26 bases in between. The CDR3 sequence is 18 residues long. The V gene's germline CDR1 is SGHTA and CDR2 FQGTGA. CDR3: CASSAVRGPDPGIYEQYF. CDR3 bases: TGTGCCAGCAGCGCAGTGCGGGGACCCGACCCTGGAATCTACGAGCAGTACTTC. The full variable domain, with the rest looked up from reference TRBV7-3 and TRBJ2-7, is GAGVSQTPSNKVTEKGKYVELRCDPISGHTALYWYRQSLGQGPEFLIYFQGTGAADDSGLPNDRFFAVRPEGSVSTLKIQRTERGDSAVYLCASSAVRGPDPGIYEQYFGPGTRLTVT.

The genes are TRBV19 and TRBJ1-1; D remains unclear. V lost 7 bases and J 6 bases, leaving 9 bases between the germline ends. The CDR3 is 11 residues long. From germline, CDR1 is LNHDA and CDR2 SQIVND (reference sequence). This CDR3 reads CASTTSSEAFF. In nucleotides, the CDR3 is TGTGCCAGTACCACCTCCTCTGAAGCTTTCTTT. The complete variable domain, with remaining parts taken from reference TRBV19 and TRBJ1-1, reads DGGITQSPKYLFRKEGQNVTLSCEQNLNHDAMYWYRQDPGQGLRLIYYSQIVNDFQKGDIAEGYSVSREKKESFPLTVTSAQKNPTAFYLCASTTSSEAFFGQGTRLTVV.

This clonotype showed up just a few times. The CDR3 DNA is TGCGCCAGCAGCTTGGGACAGGGCGCTAACTATGGCTACACCTTC. It yields the protein CASSLGQGANYGYTF. The rearrangement joins TRBV5-1 to TRBJ1-2, with 7 bases that match TRBD1. The length of the CDR3 is 15 residues. V shed 0 bases and J 0 bases; nucleotides not matched to a gene: 2. Germline CDR1 and CDR2: SGHRS and YFSETQ.

The rearrangement links TRBV7-9 to TRBJ2-2, with 7 positions matching TRBD2. The junction had 8 bases not matched to a gene; V was cut back by 5 bases and J by 5 bases. The germline V gene has CDR1 SEHNR and CDR2 FQNEAQ (reference sequence). This CDR3 has 15 amino acids. In nucleotides, the CDR3 is TGTGCCAGCAGCCAGCGTCGGGGGGAAACCGGGGAGCTGTTTTTT. Residues: CASSQRRGETGELFF.

V usage is TRBV12-3 or TRBV12-4 and J usage is TRBJ2-6; TRBD1 matches at 8 bases. V trimming: 4 bases; J trimming: 0 bases; junction bases outside the gene matches: 5. The CDR3 totals 17 residues. The CDR3 nucleotides read TGTGCCAGCAGTTCCGGGACAGGTTACTCTGGGGCCAACGTCCTGACTTTC. Protein product: CASSSGTGYSGANVLTF.

The DNA of the CDR3 is TGTGCCAGCACCCTCTGGGGGGGGCACTCCTACAATGAGCAGTTCTTC. Amino acid sequence: CASTLWGGHSYNEQFF. The J gene is TRBJ2-1, the V gene TRBV12-3 or TRBV12-4; maybe TRBD2 (7 bases). V lost 7 bases and J 0 bases, leaving 16 bases between the germline ends. The length of the CDR3 is 16 residues.

V gene TRBV28 combines with J gene TRBJ1-5; D is ambiguous. V lost 3 bases and J 11 bases, leaving 11 bases between the germline ends. Germline V CDR1 and CDR2: MDHEN, SYDVKM. The CDR3 loop spans 12 amino acids. The CDR3 region is CASSFRGRAQHF. The CDR3 DNA reads TGTGCCAGCAGTTTCCGAGGGAGAGCCCAGCATTTT. Using reference TRBV28 and TRBJ1-5 for the parts outside the CDR3, the full variable domain is DVKVTQSSRYLVKRTGEKVFLECVQDMDHENMFWYRQDPGLGLRLIYFSYDVKMKEKGDIPEGYSVSREKKERFSLILESASTNQTSMYLCASSFRGRAQHFGDGTRLSIL.

The rearrangement uses TRBV7-9 and TRBJ2-2; D perhaps matches TRBD2 (5 bases). CDR1 and CDR2 (germline): SEHNR, FQNEAQ (reference sequence). The CDR3 is made up of 17 amino acids. Trimming left V 5 bases short and J 0 bases short, with 16 bases between. CDR3 nucleotide sequence: TGTGCCAGCAGCCTACCGCCCGGACTCTCGAACACCGGGGAGCTGTTTTTT. It is translated as CASSLPPGLSNTGELFF.

The gene calls are TRBV6-5 and TRBJ1-4; no clear D gene. There are 15 residues in the CDR3. Germline CDR1 and CDR2: MNHEY and SVGAGI. V was shortened by 6 bases and J by 0 bases, with 11 bases between the two germline ends. This CDR3 reads CASSLGRATNEKLFF. CDR3 sequence (DNA): TGTGCCAGCAGCCTAGGACGGGCAACTAATGAAAAACTGTTTTTT.

This chain connects TRBV6-5 to TRBJ2-7, with unresolved D. The CDR3 is 13 amino acids. The V gene's germline CDR1 is MNHEY and CDR2 SVGAGI. With 2 bases removed from V and 2 bases from J, the gap between germline ends came to 7 bases. The CDR3 DNA sequence: TGTGCCAGCAGTTACGGTTGGGCCTACGAGCAGTACTTC. It specifies CASSYGWAYEQYF.

This chain connects TRBV5-5 to TRBJ1-4; a weak D match, TRBD1 (6 bases). This CDR3 comprises 15 residues. V lost 8 bases to trimming and J lost 5 bases, with 19 bases between them. Germline CDR1 is SGHKS and CDR2 is YYEKEE (reference sequence). The CDR3 sequence: CARSIDRSSNEKLFF. The CDR3 DNA is TGTGCCAGAAGCATCGACAGGAGCTCAAATGAAAAACTGTTTTTT.

A few counts support this clonotype. This chain uses TRBV30 with TRBJ2-7, with TRBD1 matching over 9 bases. The CDR3 covers 13 residues. V shed 7 bases and J 5 bases; nucleotides not matched to a gene: 9. Germline loops: CDR1 GTSNPN, CDR2 SVGIG (reference sequence). In DNA, the CDR3 is TGTGCCTTGACCGGGACAGGGTTGAACGAGCAGTACTTC. It yields the protein CALTGTGLNEQYF.

This chain uses TRBV27 with TRBJ1-6; D uncertain. The CDR3 contains 11 residues. Germline loops: CDR1 MNHEY, CDR2 SMNVEV (reference sequence). Trimming took 8 bases from V and 14 from J, leaving 13 bases between them. Written as DNA, the CDR3 is TGTGCCAGCCACAGCCTTGGGACCCTCCACTTT. The encoded protein is CASHSLGTLHF.

This clonotype was detected only once. In DNA, the CDR3 is TGTGCCAGCAGTTACGGCGAAATGAACACTGAAGCTTTCTTT. Translating it yields CASSYGEMNTEAFF. The chain joins TRBV6-5 to TRBJ1-1; no clear D. There are 14 residues in the CDR3. Deletions cut 2 bases from V and 0 bases from J, with 7 bases between. CDR1 is MNHEY and CDR2 is SVGAGI in the germline V gene.

This sequence joins TRBV7-2 and TRBJ2-3; a weak D match, TRBD2 (5 bases). The CDR3 is made up of 14 amino acids. Germline CDR1 SGHTA, CDR2 FQGNSA. Deletions cut 1 base from V and 9 bases from J, with 14 bases between. The CDR3 DNA follows: TGTGCCAGCAGCTTAGAATCGCGGGCCGCAACGCAGTATTTT. It yields the protein CASSLESRAATQYF.

This clonotype was seen only a few times. This chain links TRBV7-9 with TRBJ1-3, with D perhaps TRBD1 (6 bases). Between the trimmed V and J ends, which lost 5 bases and 1 base, there was a span of 9 bases. In germline, CDR1 is SEHNR, CDR2 FQNEAQ (reference sequence). The CDR3 has 14 residues. CDR3 coding DNA: TGTGCCAGCAGCCCAGGGGATTCTGGAAACACCATATATTTT. Protein product: CASSPGDSGNTIYF.

This clonotype came up a few times. This chain joins TRBV12-3 or TRBV12-4 and TRBJ1-2, with 7 bases fitting TRBD1. The V gene end was trimmed by 8 bases and the J gene end by 4 bases; junction bases not matched to a gene: 4. The CDR3 runs 12 residues. The CDR3 DNA reads TGTGCCAGCGTAGGGGGCGGCTATGGCTACACCTTC. It yields the protein CASVGGGYGYTF.

This chain joins TRBV9 and TRBJ2-3; D is unresolved. Trimming pared 0 bases from V and 0 bases from J, leaving 14 bases between. CDR3 size: 17 residues. Germline V gene lookup returns CDR1 SGDLS and CDR2 YYNGEE. The CDR3 sequence is CASSVARSSTSTDTQYF. DNA of the CDR3: TGTGCCAGCAGCGTAGCTCGGTCTAGTACTAGCACAGATACGCAGTATTTT.

The chain carries TRBV27 and TRBJ1-4, with TRBD1 matching 9 bases. In germline, CDR1 is MNHEY, CDR2 SMNVEV (reference sequence). The V segment lost 6 bases and the J segment 8 bases; nucleotides outside the gene matches: 10. The CDR3 length is 15 residues. CDR3 nucleotide sequence: TGTGCCAGCAGCTCGCGGGACAGGGAGTGGGAAAAACTGTTTTTT. The encoded protein is CASSSRDREWEKLFF.

This clonotype was picked up one time. This chain connects TRBV4-3 to TRBJ1-1, with 9 bases fitting TRBD1. CDR1 LGHNA and CDR2 YSLEER come from the germline V gene. Trimming removed 1 base from V and 4 bases from J; junction bases left unmatched: 7. CDR3 length: 16 amino acids. The CDR3 DNA is TGCGCCAGCAGCCAAGCACCGGGACAGGGCAGCACTGAAGCTTTCTTT. This encodes CASSQAPGQGSTEAFF.

This clonotype was detected only a few times. The J gene is TRBJ2-1, the V gene TRBV15; TRBD2 agrees at 12 bases. The germline V gene encodes CDR1 LNHNV and CDR2 YYDKDF (reference sequence). This CDR3 is built from 15 residues. J lost 7 bases, V lost 4 bases, and 5 bases had no gene match. The CDR3 DNA sequence: TGTGCCACCAGCACGACTAGCGGGAGCTGGAATGAGCAGTTCTTC. Translation: CATSTTSGSWNEQFF.

The J gene is TRBJ2-3, the V gene TRBV19, with TRBD2 matching 12 bases. This CDR3 comprises 17 residues. V trimming: 6 bases; J trimming: 7 bases; junction bases outside the gene matches: 14. Germline-derived CDR1 and CDR2 are LNHDA and SQIVND (reference sequence). The CDR3 sequence: CASRSRGLAGGTYTQYF. The DNA of the CDR3 is TGTGCCAGTAGATCGAGAGGGCTAGCGGGAGGGACCTATACGCAGTATTTT.

This rearrangement joins TRBV6-2 or TRBV6-3 to TRBJ2-7; D could derive from TRBD1 or TRBD2 (5 bases each). This CDR3 has 14 residues. Germline CDR1 reads MNHEY; CDR2 reads SVGEGT. Trimming took off 6 bases at V and 0 bases at J, with 12 bases between the two ends. The CDR3: CASSRDGHSYEQYF. The CDR3 region has the DNA TGTGCCAGCAGCCGGGACGGACACTCCTACGAGCAGTACTTC.

This clonotype has more than one count but fewer than ten. The V and J genes are TRBV11-2 and TRBJ2-1; D not resolved. Germline-derived CDR1 and CDR2 are SGHAT and FQNNGV. The CDR3 length is 15 residues. The V and J ends lost 1 base and 2 bases respectively, with 9 bases between them. The CDR3 DNA is TGTGCCAGCAGCTTAGTAGGCAGTACCTACAATGAGCAGTTCTTC. Encoded protein: CASSLVGSTYNEQFF.

Comment on this clonotype: This CDR3 is missing its conserved last phenylalanine or tryptophan, likely due to a read error. Because the CDR3's place on the DNA is in doubt, the DNA is left out and the CDR3 is given as listed by TCRdb. The chain employs TRBV7-2 and TRBJ2-1; the table names TRBD2, a call not compared with the DNA. A total of 15 residues make up the CDR3, ends included. The germline V gene has CDR1 SGHTA and CDR2 FQGNSA. The CDR3: CASSFSDFGYNEQLL.

This chain joins TRBV6-5 and TRBJ2-7, with 7 bases identical to TRBD1. V lost 2 bases, J lost 0 bases, and 10 bases stayed unmatched. The CDR3 sequence is 17 residues long. Germline values: CDR1 MNHEY, CDR2 SVGAGI. Here the CDR3 DNA reads TGTGCCAGCAGTTACGGGACAGATATACCCGCCTCCTACGAGCAGTACTTC. Its protein is CASSYGTDIPASYEQYF.

DNA of the CDR3: TGCAGTGCTAGATCGTGGGACGGAGCTAGCAATCAGCCCCAGCATTTT. It encodes CSARSWDGASNQPQHF. This chain joins TRBV20-1 and TRBJ1-5; tentative D call: TRBD1 (5 bases). V lost 2 bases and J lost 0, with 14 bases in between. The CDR3 loop spans 16 amino acids. Per the germline V gene, CDR1 is DFQATT and CDR2 is SNEGSKA (reference sequence).

This clonotype was observed a handful of times. The gene calls are TRBV27 and TRBJ1-6; D ambiguous. Trimming took off 3 bases at V and 7 bases at J, with 10 bases between the two ends. The CDR3 has 14 amino acids. CDR1 is MNHEY, CDR2 SMNVEV, per germline (reference sequence). DNA of the CDR3: TGTGCCAGCAGTTTTGGGAGGGCCAATTCACCCCTCCACTTT. It encodes CASSFGRANSPLHF.

The CDR3 here is CASTGDSDTQYF. As DNA, the CDR3 is TGTGCCAGCACCGGGGACTCAGATACGCAGTATTTT. J is TRBJ2-3 and V is TRBV7-2; a weak D match, TRBD2 (6 bases). Germline CDR1 reads SGHTA; CDR2 reads FQGNSA. The CDR3 sequence is 12 residues long. The germline V and J ends were trimmed by 7 bases and 4 bases, with 9 bases remaining between them.